The present T cell receptor (beta chain) was sequenced within a study of shared clonotypes between healthy human individuals. Once extracted for a subset, genomic DNA was divided evenly among several immunoSEQ plates. Method: immunoSEQ multiplex PCR; TCRdb's copy keeps in-frame clones and lacks some. The sample holds approximately 2.5 million clones; roughly nine tenths are singletons and the top ten take around 0.14%. Trimming cost V 10 bases and J 2 bases, with 8 bases left between them. The CDR3 length is 11 residues. Germline values: CDR1 MDHEN, CDR2 SYDVKM. The chain uses TRBV28 and TRBJ1-1; D ambiguous. This receptor was identified in a man aged 18 to 35 in good health. The sample taken for sequencing was naive CD4+ T cells sorted from blood. Subset defined: CD45RA+ positively selected. CDR3 sequence: CATTTNTEAFF. DNA of the CDR3: TGTGCCACCACCACAAACACTGAAGCTTTCTTT.